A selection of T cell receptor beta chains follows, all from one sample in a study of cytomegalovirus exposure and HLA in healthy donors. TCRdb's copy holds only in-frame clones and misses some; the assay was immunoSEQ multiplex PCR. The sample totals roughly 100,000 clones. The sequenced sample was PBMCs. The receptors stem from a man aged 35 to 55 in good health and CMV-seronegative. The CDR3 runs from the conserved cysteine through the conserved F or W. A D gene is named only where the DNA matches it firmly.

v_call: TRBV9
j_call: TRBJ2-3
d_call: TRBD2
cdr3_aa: CASSVAGVAGGPITDTQYF
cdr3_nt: TGTGCCAGCAGCGTAGCAGGGGTAGCGGGGGGGCCGATCACAGATACGCAGTATTTT

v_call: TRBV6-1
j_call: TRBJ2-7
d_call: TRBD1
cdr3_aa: CASSEWGQAYYEQYF
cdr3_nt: TGTGCCAGCAGTGAATGGGGACAGGCTTATTACGAGCAGTACTTC

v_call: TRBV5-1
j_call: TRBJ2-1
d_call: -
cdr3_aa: CASSMEKGGNEQFF
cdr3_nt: TGCGCCAGCAGCATGGAAAAGGGGGGGAATGAGCAGTTCTTC

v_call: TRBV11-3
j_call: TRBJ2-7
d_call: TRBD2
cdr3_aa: CASSISGSNEQYF
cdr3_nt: TGTGCCAGCAGCATTAGCGGGAGCAACGAGCAGTACTTC

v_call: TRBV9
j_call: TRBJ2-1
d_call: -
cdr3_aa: CASSGEGYNEQFF
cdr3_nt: TGTGCCAGCAGCGGAGAGGGTTACAATGAGCAGTTCTTC

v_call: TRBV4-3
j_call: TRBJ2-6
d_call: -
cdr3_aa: CASSQEVAGSSGANVLTF
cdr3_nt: TGCGCCAGCAGCCAAGAAGTGGCCGGGAGCTCTGGGGCCAACGTCCTGACTTTC

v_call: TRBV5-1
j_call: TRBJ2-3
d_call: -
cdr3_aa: CASSLAGAPSTDTQYF
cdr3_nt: TGCGCCAGCAGCTTGGCTGGGGCACCTAGCACAGATACGCAGTATTTT

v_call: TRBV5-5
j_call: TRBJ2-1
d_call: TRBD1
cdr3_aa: CASSPGQGLYNEQFF
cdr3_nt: TGTGCCAGCAGCCCGGGACAGGGGCTGTACAATGAGCAGTTCTTC

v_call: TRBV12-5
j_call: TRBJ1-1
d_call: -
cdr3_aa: CASGRGTNTEAFF
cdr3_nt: TGTGCTAGTGGACGGGGGACGAACACTGAAGCTTTCTTT

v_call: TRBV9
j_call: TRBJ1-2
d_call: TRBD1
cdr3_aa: CASSRQGNYGYTF
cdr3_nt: TGTGCCAGCAGCAGACAGGGTAACTATGGCTACACCTTC

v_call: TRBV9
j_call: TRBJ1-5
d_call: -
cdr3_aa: CASSPTDAGGNQPQHF
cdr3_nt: TGTGCCAGCAGCCCAACCGACGCGGGTGGCAATCAGCCCCAGCATTTT

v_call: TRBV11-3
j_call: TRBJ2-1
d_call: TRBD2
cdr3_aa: CASSSDLPLAGGRYEQFF
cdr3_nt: TGTGCCAGCAGCTCCGACCTCCCACTAGCGGGAGGGCGCTATGAGCAGTTCTTC

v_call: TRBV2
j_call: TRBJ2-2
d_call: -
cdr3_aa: CASRPGSSTGELFF
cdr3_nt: TGTGCCAGCAGGCCGGGGAGTTCAACCGGGGAGCTGTTTTTT

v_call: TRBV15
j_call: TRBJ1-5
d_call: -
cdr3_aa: CATSRDPKTTTGFNQPQHF
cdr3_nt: TGTGCCACCAGCAGAGATCCAAAAACCACTACAGGATTCAATCAGCCCCAGCATTTT

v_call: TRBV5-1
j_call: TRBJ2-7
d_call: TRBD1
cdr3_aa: CASSFTDREGQYF
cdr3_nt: TGCGCCAGCAGCTTCACAGACAGGGAAGGGCAGTACTTC

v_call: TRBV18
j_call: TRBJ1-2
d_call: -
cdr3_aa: CASSPLTGPMDGYTF
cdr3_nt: TGTGCCAGCTCACCACTTACAGGGCCCATGGATGGCTACACCTTC

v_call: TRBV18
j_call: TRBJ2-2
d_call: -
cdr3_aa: CASSPTAGNTGELFF
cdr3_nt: TGTGCCAGCTCACCAACGGCAGGGAACACCGGGGAGCTGTTTTTT

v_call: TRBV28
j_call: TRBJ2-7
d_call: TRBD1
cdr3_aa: CASLTGRSYEQYF
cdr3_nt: TGTGCCAGCCTGACAGGGCGGTCCTACGAGCAGTACTTC

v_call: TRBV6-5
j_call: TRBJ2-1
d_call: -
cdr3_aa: CASSRPGSSYNEQFF
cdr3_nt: TGTGCCAGCAGTCGCCCAGGCAGCTCCTACAATGAGCAGTTCTTC

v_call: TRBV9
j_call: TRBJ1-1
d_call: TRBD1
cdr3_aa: CASSVGQGAAEAFF
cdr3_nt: TGTGCCAGCAGCGTCGGGCAGGGGGCAGCTGAAGCTTTCTTT

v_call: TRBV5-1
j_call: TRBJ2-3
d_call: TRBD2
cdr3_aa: CASSILAGGHEGDTQYF
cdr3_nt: TGCGCCAGCAGCATACTAGCGGGGGGGCATGAAGGAGATACGCAGTATTTT

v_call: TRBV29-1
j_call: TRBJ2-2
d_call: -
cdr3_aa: CSVVQGTGELFF
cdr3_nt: TGCAGCGTTGTTCAGGGGACCGGGGAGCTGTTTTTT

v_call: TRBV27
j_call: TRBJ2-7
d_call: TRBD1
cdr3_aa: CASSAPGQGVYEQYF
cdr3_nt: TGTGCCAGCAGTGCCCCGGGACAGGGAGTTTACGAGCAGTACTTC

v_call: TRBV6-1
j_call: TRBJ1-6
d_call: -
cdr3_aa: CASSEAFSNSPLHF
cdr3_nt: TGTGCCAGCAGTGAAGCTTTCTCTAATTCACCCCTCCACTTT

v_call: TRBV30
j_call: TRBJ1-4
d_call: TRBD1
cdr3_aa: CAWTPDRGRAEKLFF
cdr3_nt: TGTGCCTGGACCCCGGACAGGGGGCGGGCTGAAAAACTGTTTTTT

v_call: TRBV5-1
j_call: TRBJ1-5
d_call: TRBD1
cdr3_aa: CASSPGGDSNQPQHF
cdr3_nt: TGCGCCAGCAGCCCAGGGGGTGATAGCAATCAGCCCCAGCATTTT

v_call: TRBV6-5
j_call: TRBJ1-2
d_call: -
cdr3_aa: CASSYRGVNYGYTF
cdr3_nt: TGTGCCAGCAGTTACAGAGGTGTTAACTATGGCTACACCTTC

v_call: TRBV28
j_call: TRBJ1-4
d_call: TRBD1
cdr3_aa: CASSSTGEATTNEKLFF
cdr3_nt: TGTGCCAGCAGTTCAACAGGGGAAGCCACAACTAATGAAAAACTGTTTTTT

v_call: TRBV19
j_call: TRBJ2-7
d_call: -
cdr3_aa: CASSGPGWYEQYF
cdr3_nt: TGTGCCAGTAGTGGTCCAGGTTGGTACGAGCAGTACTTC

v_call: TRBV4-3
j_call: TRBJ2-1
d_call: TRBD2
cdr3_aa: CASSQGTSGRAVNEQFF
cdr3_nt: TGCGCCAGCAGCCAAGGGACTAGCGGGAGGGCCGTGAATGAGCAGTTCTTC

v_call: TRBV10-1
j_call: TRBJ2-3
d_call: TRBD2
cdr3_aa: CASSDSGAGGTDTQYF
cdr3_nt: TGCGCCAGCAGTGATAGCGGGGCCGGAGGCACAGATACGCAGTATTTT

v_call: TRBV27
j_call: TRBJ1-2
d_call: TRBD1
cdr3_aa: CASSASGTGRGYTF
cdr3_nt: TGTGCCAGCAGTGCCTCCGGGACAGGGCGAGGCTACACCTTC

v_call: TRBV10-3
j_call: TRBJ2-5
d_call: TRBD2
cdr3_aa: CASSGGGETQYF
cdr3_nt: TGTGCCTCCTCGGGGGGGGGCGAGACCCAGTACTTC

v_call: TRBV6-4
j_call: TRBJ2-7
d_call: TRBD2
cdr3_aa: CASSVIERGDYEQYF
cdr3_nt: TGTGCCAGCAGTGTAATCGAGCGGGGGGATTACGAGCAGTACTTC

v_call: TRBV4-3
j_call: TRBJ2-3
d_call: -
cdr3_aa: CASSQDRWAADTQYF
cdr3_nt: TGCGCCAGCAGCCAAGATCGGTGGGCTGCGGATACGCAGTATTTT

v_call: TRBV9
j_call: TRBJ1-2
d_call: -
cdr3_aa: CASSVGRISNYGYTF
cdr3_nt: TGTGCCAGCAGCGTAGGCAGGATTTCTAACTATGGCTACACCTTC

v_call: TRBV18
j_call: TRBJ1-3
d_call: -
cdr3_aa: CASSPPSAGHSGNTIYF
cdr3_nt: TGTGCCAGCTCACCACCGTCAGCAGGCCACTCTGGAAACACCATATATTTT

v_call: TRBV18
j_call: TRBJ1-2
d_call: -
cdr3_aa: CASSPGISNNYGYTF
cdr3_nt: TGTGCCAGCTCGCCGGGGATATCTAACAACTATGGCTACACCTTC

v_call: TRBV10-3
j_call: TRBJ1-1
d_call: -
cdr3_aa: CAISDWHTEAFF
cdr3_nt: TGTGCCATCAGTGACTGGCACACTGAAGCTTTCTTT

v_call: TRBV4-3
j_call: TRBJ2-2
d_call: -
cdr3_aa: CASSQEYGLTTGELFF
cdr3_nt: TGCGCCAGCAGCCAAGAGTACGGACTAACCACCGGGGAGCTGTTTTTT

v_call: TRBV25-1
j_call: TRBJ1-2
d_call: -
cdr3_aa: CASSEFPESYGYTF
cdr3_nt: TGTGCCAGCAGTGAATTTCCGGAGAGCTATGGCTACACCTTC

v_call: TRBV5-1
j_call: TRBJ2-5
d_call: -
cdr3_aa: CASSLGYGGETQYF
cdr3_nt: TGCGCCAGCAGCTTGGGCTATGGTGGAGAGACCCAGTACTTC